The clone carrying this T cell receptor beta chain was recorded at least ten times. Its antigen is as yet unknown. These data are taken from a study of T cell repertoires in cytomegalovirus infection. Study context: CMV epitopes in the study were HLA-C-restricted (recently identified) and HLA-B-restricted (well studied). Findings of the study overall: Carriers of CMV plus the relevant HLA were identified by cumulative public TCR beta family frequency.

Via MiXCR, TCRdb re-called the reads, giving one row per CDR3 protein. In the table there are 450,000 to 550,000 distinct CDR3 sequences, approximately 40% of which are singletons. V lost 5 bases to trimming and J lost 2 bases; unmatched junction nucleotides: 4. Germline V gene lookup returns CDR1 SGHTA and CDR2 FQGNSA. The CDR3 runs 16 residues. This sequence joins TRBV7-2 and TRBJ2-2; 11 bases fit TRBD2. The TCR originated in a human donor in good health (CMV status not recorded). Some clones in this sample may be carry-over from other donors' samples. Sequenced here: cultured PBMCs, sampled from culture after CMV antigen stimulation. The DNA for the CDR3 is TGTGCCAGCAGCCAAACTAGCGGGGGAAACACCGGGGAGCTGTTTTTT. Translation gives CASSQTSGGNTGELFF.